This T cell receptor beta chain was identified during a study of shared clonotypes between healthy human individuals. With regard to this clone: The antigen is undetermined.

Points from the study as a whole: Apart from blood, nothing was sampled; tissue repertoires likely differ.

The table came from immunoSEQ multiplex PCR; TCRdb's copy has only in-frame clones and leaves some out. The table shows approximately 500,000 clones, with around four fifths occurring only once. Germline CDR1 is MNHNS and CDR2 is SASEGT. Trimming cost V 9 bases and J 4 bases, with 15 bases left between them. The length of the CDR3 is 14 residues. The specimen sequenced was PBMCs. This chain uses TRBV6-1 with TRBJ2-2; the D gene is possibly TRBD1 (6 bases). This TCR was sampled from a woman between 40 and 50 years old in good health. Some clones in this sample may be carry-over from other donors' samples. The CDR3 spells CASLNQGFTGELFF. The CDR3 DNA follows: TGTGCCAGTCTAAATCAGGGGTTCACCGGGGAGCTGTTTTTT.